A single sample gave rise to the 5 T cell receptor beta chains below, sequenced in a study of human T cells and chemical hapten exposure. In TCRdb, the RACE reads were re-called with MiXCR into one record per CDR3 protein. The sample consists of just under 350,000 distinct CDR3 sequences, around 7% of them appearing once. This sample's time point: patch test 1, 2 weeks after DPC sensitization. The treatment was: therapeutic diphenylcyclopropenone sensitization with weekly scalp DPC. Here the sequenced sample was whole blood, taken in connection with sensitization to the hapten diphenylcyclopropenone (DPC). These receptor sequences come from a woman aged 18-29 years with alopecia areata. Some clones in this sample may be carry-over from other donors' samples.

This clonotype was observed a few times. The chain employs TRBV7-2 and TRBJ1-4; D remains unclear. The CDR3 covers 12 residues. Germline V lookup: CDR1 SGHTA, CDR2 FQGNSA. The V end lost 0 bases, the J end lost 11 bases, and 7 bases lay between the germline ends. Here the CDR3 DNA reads TGTGCCAGCAGCTTAGCGGCCCAGAAACTGTTTTTT. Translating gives CASSLAAQKLFF.

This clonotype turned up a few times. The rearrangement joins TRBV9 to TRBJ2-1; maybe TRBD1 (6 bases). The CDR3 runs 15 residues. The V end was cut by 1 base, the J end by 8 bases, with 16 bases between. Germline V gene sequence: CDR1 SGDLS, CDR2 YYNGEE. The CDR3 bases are TGTGCCAGCAGCGTATGGTCGAGGGGGTCCGATGAGCAGTTCTTC. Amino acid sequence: CASSVWSRGSDEQFF.

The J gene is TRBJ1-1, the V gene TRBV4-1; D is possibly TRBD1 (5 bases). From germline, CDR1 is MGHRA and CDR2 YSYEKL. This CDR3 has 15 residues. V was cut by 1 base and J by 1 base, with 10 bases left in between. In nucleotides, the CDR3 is TGCGCCAGCAGCCAAGTTGGGGCGAGGAACACTGAAGCTTTCTTT. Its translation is CASSQVGARNTEAFF.

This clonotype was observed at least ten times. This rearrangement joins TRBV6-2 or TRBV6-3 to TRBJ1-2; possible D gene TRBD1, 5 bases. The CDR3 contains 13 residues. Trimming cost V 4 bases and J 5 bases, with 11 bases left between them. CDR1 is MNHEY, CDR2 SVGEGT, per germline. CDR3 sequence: CASSWGTAYGYTF. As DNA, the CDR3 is TGTGCCAGCAGTTGGGGGACGGCTTATGGCTACACCTTC.

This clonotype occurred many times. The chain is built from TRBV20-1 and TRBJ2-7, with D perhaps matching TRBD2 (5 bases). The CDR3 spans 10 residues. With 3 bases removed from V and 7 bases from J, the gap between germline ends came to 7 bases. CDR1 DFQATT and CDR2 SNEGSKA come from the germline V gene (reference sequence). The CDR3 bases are TGCAGTGCTAGTTCGGGGGAGCAGTACTTC. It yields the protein CSASSGEQYF.